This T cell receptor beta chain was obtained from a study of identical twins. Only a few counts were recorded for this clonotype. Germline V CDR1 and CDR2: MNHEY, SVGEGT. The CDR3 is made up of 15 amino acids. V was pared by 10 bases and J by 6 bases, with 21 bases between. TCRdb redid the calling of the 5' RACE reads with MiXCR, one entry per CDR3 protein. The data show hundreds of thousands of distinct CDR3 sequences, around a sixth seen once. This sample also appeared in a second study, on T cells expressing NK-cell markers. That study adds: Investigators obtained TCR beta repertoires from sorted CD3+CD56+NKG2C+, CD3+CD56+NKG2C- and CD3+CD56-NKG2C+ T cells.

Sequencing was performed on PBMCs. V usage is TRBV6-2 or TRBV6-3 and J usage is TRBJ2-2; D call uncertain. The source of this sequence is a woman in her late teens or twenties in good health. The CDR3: CATSKTSGKAGELFF. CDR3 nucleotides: TGTGCCACCTCTAAAACCAGTGGGAAGGCCGGGGAGCTGTTTTTT.